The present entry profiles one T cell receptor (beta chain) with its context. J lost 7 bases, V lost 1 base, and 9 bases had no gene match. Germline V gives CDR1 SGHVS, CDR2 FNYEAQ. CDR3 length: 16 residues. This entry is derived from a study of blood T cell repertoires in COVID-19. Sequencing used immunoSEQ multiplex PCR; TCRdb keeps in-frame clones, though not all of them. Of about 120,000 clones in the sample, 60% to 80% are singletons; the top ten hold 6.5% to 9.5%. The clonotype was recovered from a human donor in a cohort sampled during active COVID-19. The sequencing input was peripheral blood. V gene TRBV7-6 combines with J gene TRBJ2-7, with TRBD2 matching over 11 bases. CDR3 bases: TGTGCCAGCAGCTTAGAGGGACTAGCGGCCCTCTCGGAGCAGTACTTC. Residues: CASSLEGLAALSEQYF.